The 30 T cell receptor beta chains listed next were all sequenced from one sample in a study of T cell changes during pregnancy in multiple sclerosis. Data came from immunoSEQ multiplex PCR; TCRdb stores just in-frame clones and leaves some out. Of 45,000 to 55,000 clones in the sample, almost 95% were seen once. The material was CD4+ T cells from peripheral blood mononuclear cells, obtained in the second trimester of pregnancy. Receptors originate from a female donor in good health, enrolled as a control in a pregnancy study.

This clone was counted a single time. This sequence joins TRBV16 and TRBJ2-7, with TRBD1 as a possible D gene (5 bases). The CDR3 runs to 15 residues. CDR1 and CDR2 (germline): KGHSY, FQNENV. The V gene lost 2 bases and the J gene lost 1 base, with 12 bases spanning the gap. This chain's CDR3 is CASSQPSRGSYEQYF. The CDR3 DNA reads as TGTGCCAGCAGCCAACCGTCTAGGGGATCCTACGAGCAGTACTTC.

This clone was detected only once. This chain connects TRBV7-2 to TRBJ1-4; 7 positions match TRBD1. Germline CDR1 and CDR2: SGHTA and FQGNSA. The J segment lost 9 bases and the V segment lost 3 bases, leaving 4 bases of the junction unmatched. The CDR3 runs to 13 residues. CDR3 DNA sequence: TGTGCCAGCAGCTTTCGACAGGGACAAAAACTGTTTTTT. Protein: CASSFRQGQKLFF.

The chain has TRBV6-5 and TRBJ1-5; D might be TRBD1 (6 bases). V lost 0 bases to trimming and J lost 7 bases, with 13 bases between them. Germline loops: CDR1 MNHEY, CDR2 SVGAGI. The CDR3 runs 15 residues. In DNA, the CDR3 is TGTGCCAGCAGTTACTCGATGGGGGCAGGGCAGCCCCAGCATTTT. Protein: CASSYSMGAGQPQHF.

The J gene is TRBJ2-6, the V gene TRBV18; 10 positions agree with TRBD1. Losses at the gene ends were 2 bases for V and 0 bases for J; bases not matched to a gene: 4. CDR1 is KGHSH, CDR2 LQKENI, per germline. The CDR3 has 18 residues. CDR3 in amino acids: CASSPMTGGLSGANVLTF. CDR3 nucleotides: TGTGCCAGCTCACCAATGACAGGGGGCCTCTCTGGGGCCAACGTCCTGACTTTC.

The V call is TRBV27, the J call TRBJ1-5; the match to TRBD1 covers 8 bases. CDR3 length: 15 residues. From germline, CDR1 is MNHEY and CDR2 SMNVEV (reference sequence). Trimming took 4 bases from V and 5 from J; bases not matched to a gene: 7. This chain's CDR3 is CASSSAGGSYQPQHF. DNA for the CDR3: TGTGCCAGCAGTTCGGCAGGGGGCTCCTATCAGCCCCAGCATTTT.

The rearrangement uses TRBV30 and TRBJ1-3, with a weak D call TRBD1 (6 bases). Germline V gene sequence: CDR1 GTSNPN, CDR2 SVGIG (reference sequence). With 0 bases removed from V and 8 bases from J, the gap between germline ends came to 14 bases. This CDR3 is built from 14 residues. DNA for the CDR3: TGTGCCTGGAGTGTTATGGGGGCGCGGTACACCATATATTTT. Translating gives CAWSVMGARYTIYF.

The V call is TRBV23-1, the J call TRBJ2-1, with 7 bases fitting TRBD2. TRBV23-1 is an open reading frame, and its role is uncertain. This CDR3 spans 17 amino acids. With V trimmed by 6 bases and J by 0 bases, 11 bases remained unmatched. This CDR3 is CASSSDPSGSSYNEQFF. The CDR3 bases are TGCGCCAGCAGCTCAGACCCTAGCGGAAGCTCCTACAATGAGCAGTTCTTC.

The V gene is TRBV28, the J gene TRBJ1-5; tentative D call: TRBD1 (6 bases). The CDR3 sequence is 14 residues long. The germline V gene encodes CDR1 MDHEN and CDR2 SYDVKM. Trimming cost V 8 bases and J 2 bases, with 13 bases left between them. The CDR3 DNA follows: TGTGCCAGCGGAACACGACAGGGCAATCAGCCCCAGCATTTT. Protein: CASGTRQGNQPQHF.

The genes are TRBV7-3 and TRBJ2-1; 7 positions agree with TRBD2. The CDR3 sequence is 14 residues long. In germline, CDR1 is SGHTA, CDR2 FQGTGA. The V segment lost 1 base and the J segment 6 bases; nucleotides outside the gene matches: 3. CDR3 protein: CASSLMGGGNEQFF. CDR3 nucleotide sequence: TGTGCCAGCAGCTTAATGGGCGGGGGCAATGAGCAGTTCTTC.

The chain is built from TRBV28 and TRBJ1-3, with TRBD1 matching over 9 bases. This CDR3 is built from 14 residues. Germline-derived CDR1 and CDR2 are MDHEN and SYDVKM. Germline trimming cut 3 bases from V and 4 bases from J; bases unmatched to any gene: 1. The CDR3 DNA is TGTGCCAGCAGTTTGGGACAGGGAGGAAACACCATATATTTT. This encodes CASSLGQGGNTIYF.

With regard to this clone: An end of the junction does not agree with germline; a read error may underlie this. V and J are TRBV5-1 and TRBJ2-1; 8 positions match TRBD2. From germline, CDR1 is SGHRS and CDR2 YFSETQ. This CDR3 contains 14 residues. The CDR3 DNA reads as TGCGCCAGCAGCTTAATGCGGGGGGACAATGCGCAGTTCTTC. Translating gives CASSLMRGDNAQFF.

The chain employs TRBV5-1 and TRBJ2-2; perhaps TRBD1 as D (6 bases). Germline V gene data show CDR1 as SGHRS and CDR2 as YFSETQ. V was trimmed by 1 base and J by 1 base, leaving 11 bases between them. The CDR3 has 16 amino acids. The CDR3 protein is CASSLSGAENTGELFF. The CDR3 DNA is TGCGCCAGCAGCTTGTCAGGGGCCGAGAACACCGGGGAGCTGTTTTTT.

This sequence joins TRBV19 and TRBJ1-1; 7 positions agree with TRBD1. The CDR3 runs 15 residues. The germline V gene has CDR1 LNHDA and CDR2 SQIVND (reference sequence). The V segment lost 9 bases and the J segment 1 base; nucleotides outside the gene matches: 11. The CDR3 DNA reads as TGTGCCAGCACCGCCCGAAGGGGGCAGAACACTGAAGCTTTCTTT. Protein: CASTARRGQNTEAFF.

The rearrangement uses TRBV7-6 and TRBJ1-1; 7 bases align to TRBD1. CDR3 length: 15 amino acids. The junction had 2 bases not matched to a gene; V was cut back by 0 bases and J by 1 base. Germline lookup yields CDR1 SGHVS and CDR2 FNYEAQ. The CDR3 nucleotides read TGTGCCAGCAGCTTAGCGGGACAGTCGAACACTGAAGCTTTCTTT. Residues: CASSLAGQSNTEAFF.

This clone came up once. The rearrangement links TRBV6-1 to TRBJ1-5, with D tentatively TRBD1 (5 bases). V lost 1 base to trimming and J lost 9 bases, with 19 bases between them. Germline V lookup: CDR1 MNHNS, CDR2 SASEGT. CDR3 length equals 16 residues. The CDR3, as DNA: TGTGCCAGCAGTGAAGGGGGCAGCGCGAGGTCTCCGCCCCAGCATTTT. It specifies CASSEGGSARSPPQHF.

The chain joins TRBV6-1 to TRBJ1-5; TRBD1 matches at 8 bases. This CDR3 is built from 16 residues. The V segment lost 3 bases and the J segment 4 bases; nucleotides outside the gene matches: 8. The germline gives CDR1 MNHNS, CDR2 SASEGT. The chain's CDR3 is CASSDPGWTGNQPQHF. The CDR3 DNA reads as TGTGCCAGCAGTGACCCCGGTTGGACAGGGAATCAGCCCCAGCATTTT.

The chain recombines TRBV5-1 with TRBJ1-3, with 11 bases that match TRBD1. The CDR3 loop spans 16 amino acids. CDR1 SGHRS and CDR2 YFSETQ come from the germline V gene. The J segment lost 4 bases and the V segment lost 0 bases, leaving 3 bases of the junction unmatched. For the CDR3, the DNA is TGCGCCAGCAGCTTGGAAGGACAGGGGGCGGGAAACACCATATATTTT. Protein sequence: CASSLEGQGAGNTIYF. Variable domain in full (rest from reference TRBV5-1 and TRBJ1-3): KAGVTQTPRYLIKTRGQQVTLSCSPISGHRSVSWYQQTPGQGLQFLFEYFSETQRNKGNFPGRFSGRQFSNSRSEMNVSTLELGDSALYLCASSLEGQGAGNTIYFGEGSWLTVV.

V is TRBV14 and J is TRBJ2-1; unclear D gene. The V and J ends lost 0 bases and 9 bases respectively, with 9 bases between them. CDR1 is SGHDN and CDR2 is FVKESK in the germline V gene. The CDR3 runs 13 residues. CDR3 sequence: CASSQEAIGEQFF. CDR3 DNA sequence: TGTGCCAGCAGCCAAGAAGCGATAGGTGAGCAGTTCTTC. Drawing the rest from reference TRBV14 and TRBJ2-1, the complete variable domain is EAGVTQFPSHSVIEKGQTVTLRCDPISGHDNLYWYRRVMGKEIKFLLHFVKESKQDESGMPNNRFLAERTGGTYSTLKVQPAELEDSGVYFCASSQEAIGEQFFGPGTRLTVL.

This clone was picked up one time. The chain has TRBV2 and TRBJ2-3; 8 bases line up with TRBD2. The CDR3 contains 14 residues. V was pared by 8 bases and J by 3 bases, with 7 bases of the junction left unmatched. CDR1 is SNHLY and CDR2 is FYNNEI in the germline V gene. The CDR3 nucleotides are TGTGCCAGCCTCCCAGCGGGGGCTACAGATACGCAGTATTTT. This sequence encodes CASLPAGATDTQYF.

J is TRBJ2-2 and V is TRBV7-3; possibly TRBD2 for D (5 bases). The germline V gene has CDR1 SGHTA and CDR2 FQGTGA. This CDR3 has 15 residues. The V end was cut by 3 bases, the J end by 5 bases, with 13 bases between. The chain's CDR3 is CASSLVGELTGELFF. CDR3 bases: TGTGCCAGCAGCTTGGTGGGAGAGCTTACCGGGGAGCTGTTTTTT.

This clone has more than one count but fewer than ten. This chain links TRBV5-5 with TRBJ2-5; the D is unclear. This CDR3 region has 14 residues. V was pared by 0 bases and J by 5 bases, with 11 bases between. Germline values: CDR1 SGHKS, CDR2 YYEKEE (reference sequence). CDR3 in DNA: TGTGCCAGCAGCTTGGATCCCCTGGCCGAGACCCAGTACTTC. It translates to CASSLDPLAETQYF.

The CDR3 DNA reads as TGTGCCAGCAGTAGCTCAGCGGGCACAGATACGCAGTATTTT. It translates to CASSSSAGTDTQYF. The chain links TRBV6-4 to TRBJ2-3, with a possible D match to TRBD2 (5 bases). V was pared by 5 bases and J by 1 base, with 10 bases between. This CDR3 is built from 14 residues. Germline assignment: CDR1 MRHNA and CDR2 SNTAGT.

The chain's CDR3 is CASSTQQGLTYEQYF. CDR3 in DNA: TGTGCCAGCAGTACTCAACAGGGTCTAACATACGAGCAGTACTTC. The gene calls are TRBV7-2 and TRBJ2-7; D possibly corresponds to TRBD1 (6 bases). Germline V CDR1 and CDR2: SGHTA, FQGNSA. The V gene lost 6 bases and the J gene lost 4 bases, with 19 bases spanning the gap. CDR3 length: 15 residues. The whole variable domain, remainder taken from reference TRBV7-2 and TRBJ2-7, is GAGVSQSPSNKVTEKGKDVELRCDPISGHTALYWYRQSLGQGLEFLIYFQGNSAPDKSGLPSDRFSAERTGGSVSTLTIQRTQQEDSAVYLCASSTQQGLTYEQYFGPGTRLTVT.

The chain joins TRBV28 to TRBJ2-7, with a possible D match to TRBD1 (5 bases). The ends were cut back, 4 bases at V and 1 base at J, with 8 bases in the middle. There are 13 residues in the CDR3. The V gene's germline CDR1 is MDHEN and CDR2 SYDVKM. CDR3 coding DNA: TGTGCCAGCAGTTCCCAGGGTTCCTACGAGCAGTACTTC. Residues: CASSSQGSYEQYF.

The chain uses TRBV5-4 and TRBJ2-7, with a tentative D call TRBD1 (6 bases). The V end lost 1 base, the J end lost 3 bases, and 8 bases lay between the germline ends. CDR3 size: 13 residues. Germline V gives CDR1 SGHNT, CDR2 YYREEE (reference sequence). CDR3 residues: CASSLRGGYEQYF. The DNA of the CDR3 is TGTGCCAGCAGCTTGAGAGGGGGCTACGAGCAGTACTTC.

The chain links TRBV28 to TRBJ2-3; 13 positions agree with TRBD2. Losses at the gene ends were 2 bases for V and 1 base for J; bases not matched to a gene: 9. This CDR3 has 19 amino acids. Germline values: CDR1 MDHEN, CDR2 SYDVKM. The CDR3 region is CASSLIITSGRAGTDTQYF. Written as DNA, the CDR3 is TGTGCCAGCAGTTTAATAATCACTAGCGGGAGGGCGGGCACAGATACGCAGTATTTT.

The V and J genes are TRBV7-3 and TRBJ2-3, with D uncertain. The CDR3 has 13 amino acids. V was pared by 3 bases and J by 3 bases, with 7 bases between. Germline CDR1 reads SGHTA; CDR2 reads FQGTGA. The CDR3: CASSFSGTDTQYF. As DNA, the CDR3 is TGTGCCAGCAGCTTTAGTGGTACAGATACGCAGTATTTT.

The rearrangement uses TRBV9 and TRBJ2-1, with TRBD2 matching over 10 bases. CDR1 and CDR2 (germline): SGDLS, YYNGEE. The V segment lost 3 bases and the J segment 4 bases; nucleotides outside the gene matches: 1. The CDR3 extends over 14 amino acids. The CDR3 sequence: CASSGSGGYNEQFF. CDR3 nucleotide sequence: TGTGCCAGCAGCGGTAGCGGGGGGTACAATGAGCAGTTCTTC.

The chain is built from TRBV21-1 and TRBJ2-1; TRBD2, the table's D call, was not compared with the DNA. TRBV21-1 is tagged as a pseudogene. CDR3 length: 13 residues. As DNA, the CDR3 is TGTGCCAGCAGGATCCCCCTTGGAGATGAGCAGTTCTTC. Its protein product is CASRIPLGDEQFF.

This clone occurred once. This chain connects TRBV29-1 to TRBJ2-7; 8 bases are a match to TRBD2. Germline lookup yields CDR1 SQVTM and CDR2 ANQGSEA. The CDR3 length is 12 residues. Trimming took 7 bases from V and 6 from J; bases not matched to a gene: 8. The CDR3 region is CSAGRGAGEQYF. The CDR3, as DNA: TGCAGCGCCGGGCGGGGGGCGGGCGAGCAGTACTTC.